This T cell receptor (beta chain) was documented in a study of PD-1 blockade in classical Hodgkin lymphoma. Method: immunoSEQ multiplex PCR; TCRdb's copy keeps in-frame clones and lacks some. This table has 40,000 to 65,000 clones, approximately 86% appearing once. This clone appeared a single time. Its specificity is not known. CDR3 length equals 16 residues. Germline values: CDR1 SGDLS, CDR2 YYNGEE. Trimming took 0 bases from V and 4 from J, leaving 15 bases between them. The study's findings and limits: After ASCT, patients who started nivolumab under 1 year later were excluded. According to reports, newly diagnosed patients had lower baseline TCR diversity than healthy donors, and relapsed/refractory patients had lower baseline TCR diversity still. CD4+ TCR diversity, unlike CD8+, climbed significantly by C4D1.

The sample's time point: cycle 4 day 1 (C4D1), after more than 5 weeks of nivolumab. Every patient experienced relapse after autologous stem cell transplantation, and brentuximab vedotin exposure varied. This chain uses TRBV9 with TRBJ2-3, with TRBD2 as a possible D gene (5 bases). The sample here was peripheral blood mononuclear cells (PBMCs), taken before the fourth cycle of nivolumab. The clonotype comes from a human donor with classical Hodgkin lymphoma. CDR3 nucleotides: TGTGCCAGCAGCGTAGGTACTAGTGAGTTCGCAGATACGCAGTATTTT. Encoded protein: CASSVGTSEFADTQYF.